This T cell receptor beta chain was found in a study of T-cell memory formation after mild COVID-19 (dated by TCRdb to the early 2020s). Background on the whole study: TCR sequence clusters from the two donors were found to be largely donor specific. In two donors, T-cell clones that expanded and contracted after mild COVID-19 were tracked by sequencing TCRalpha and TCRbeta repertoires over time. The cohort comprised two young, previously healthy adult volunteers, one female and one male.

Summary of the overall study and its limitations: The study included only a couple of mild cases, and larger cohorts that include severe cases with pre-infection samples were judged to be necessary. From day 15 to 85, contracting clones showed balanced CD4/CD8 phenotypes, whereas a second wave of clones that expanded from day 15 to 37 leaned towards CD4+. Some responding clones were found in pre-infection memory, which suggests that pre-existing cross-reactive memory T cells took part in the SARS-CoV-2 response. SARS-CoV-2 specificity was not confirmed for the second-wave clones peaking on day 37. Contracting CD4+ clones turned up mainly in the CM and EM memory subsets, whereas EMRA was where CD8+ clones were enriched.

This clonotype was counted a few times. Which antigen it targets is not known. No much larger clonotype is one base removed from it; base qualities were not supplied. Sequencing relied on an Illumina NovaSeq 6000. Using 5'RACE with constant-segment primers, TCRalpha and TCRbeta cDNA libraries were constructed, with sample barcodes and unique molecular identifiers added in the process. RNA was extracted from every sample with Trizol reagent. Libraries were amplified in two PCR steps, with a second sample barcode and Illumina TruSeq adapters added in the second step. Libraries were sequenced on an Illumina NovaSeq with 2 x 150 bp paired-end reads. Per the authors' processing: Reads were demultiplexed and collapsed into UMI-guided consensus sequences with migec v1.2.7. Using mixcr v2.1.11, UMI consensuses were aligned to TRA and TRB V and J templates and then assembled into clonotypes. A clonotype was counted as expanded or contracted only if both edgeR and NoisET called the change significant, with noise models trained on biological replicates. For edgeR calls, the cutoffs were a false discovery rate-adjusted p below 0.01 and a log2 fold-change threshold of 1. As an exploratory analysis of dynamics, max-normalized trajectories of the 1000 most abundant clonotypes were examined with PCA combined with hierarchical clustering. The CD4 or CD8 phenotype of responding clones was assigned using the separately sequenced CD4+ and CD8+ repertoires. TCRdb redid the processing of the public reads, applying fastp at Q25 and MiXCR, and retained in-frame beta chains. One record per CDR3 amino acid sequence lists the most common genes and DNA. TCRdb, not the authors, supplied the V and J calls. A total of 49,000 or so distinct CDR3 sequences appear in this sample, about 7% of them only once. 1.4% of the sample belongs to the ten largest clones.

Germline trimming: 0 bases from V, 9 bases from J; junction bases outside gene matches: 9. CDR1 and CDR2 (SGDLS, YYNGEE) derive from the germline V gene. From cysteine to phenylalanine, the CDR3 is 16 amino acids long. Left in the record is the CDR3 DNA by itself, 48 bases read in frame from the first base. Ficoll-Paque density gradient centrifugation was the method used to isolate PBMCs. The chain is assembled from TRBV9 and TRBJ2-1, with 10 bases aligning to TRBD2. This TCR came from a man younger than 35 who had mild COVID-19 (a few samples of this study predate the infection). The sample titles of this study are shuffled in the database, so cell type and time point are left out; the donor was told from shared clones. The sequenced material came from PBMCs or a T cell subset sorted from them (not recorded which). The CDR3 protein sequence reads: CASSVGGGTSGVEQFF. The sequenced DNA: TGTGCCAGCAGCGTAGGGGGGGGCACTAGCGGGGTTGAGCAGTTCTTC.